This TCR beta chain is drawn from a study of T cells in Graves' hyperthyroidism and ophthalmopathy. This clonotype was found many times. Trimming cost V 5 bases and J 10 bases; bases outside gene matches: 7. The CDR3 runs 14 residues. Per the germline V gene, CDR1 is SNHLY and CDR2 is FYNNEI. The investigators amplified TCR beta CDR3 regions from RNA transcripts. The TCR CDR3 was amplified in a first-round RT-PCR using the HTBI primer set. One entry per CDR3 protein results from TCRdb running MiXCR on the multiplex PCR reads. The sample records approximately 300,000 distinct CDR3 sequences, 17% being singletons.

The chain joins TRBV2 to TRBJ1-6; TRBD1 matches 8 bases. Sequencing input: blood. This clonotype was obtained from an older woman with Graves' ophthalmopathy. DNA for the CDR3: TGTGCCAGCAGTTACGACAGGGGAGGGTCACCCCTCCACTTT. Translating it yields CASSYDRGGSPLHF.